A single sample is the source of the 32 T cell receptor beta chains below, sequenced in a study of neoadjuvant anti-PD-1 for oral cavity cancer. Repertoires were generated with immunoSEQ multiplex PCR, while TCRdb's copy carries only in-frame clones and drops some. Of some 9,500 clones listed, around 68% are singletons. Time point defined: after neoadjuvant nivolumab, at surgical resection. The source material was PBMCs, sampled after nivolumab (anti-PD-1) treatment. The receptors here all came from a person between 35 and 79 years old with oral cavity squamous cell carcinoma.

The chain carries TRBV5-5 and TRBJ2-7; 14 nucleotides agree with TRBD2. V dropped 3 bases and J dropped 7; count of bases not matched to a gene: 3. Germline CDR1 SGHKS, CDR2 YYEKEE (reference sequence). This CDR3 spans 14 amino acids. CDR3 region: CASSWGTSGSEQYF. As DNA, the CDR3 is TGTGCCAGCAGCTGGGGGACTAGCGGGAGTGAGCAGTACTTC.

V is TRBV6-5 and J is TRBJ1-1; D unclear. Germline V CDR1 and CDR2: MNHEY, SVGAGI. With 6 bases removed from V and 1 base from J, the gap between germline ends came to 3 bases. The CDR3 has 11 amino acids. CDR3 sequence: CASSSNTEAFF. The CDR3 nucleotides read TGTGCCAGCAGCTCGAACACTGAAGCTTTCTTT.

This chain uses TRBV19 with TRBJ1-1; 8 bases align to TRBD1. Germline V gives CDR1 LNHDA, CDR2 SQIVND (reference sequence). Losses at the gene ends were 6 bases for V and 5 bases for J; bases not matched to a gene: 5. The CDR3 consists of 13 residues. The CDR3 nucleotides read TGTGCCAGTAGGATGACAGGGGTGACTGAAGCTTTCTTT. Its protein product is CASRMTGVTEAFF.

The sample holds one count of this clone. The chain joins TRBV2 to TRBJ1-2; TRBD1 is a possible D gene (6 bases). CDR1 and CDR2 (germline): SNHLY, FYNNEI. V was pared by 5 bases and J by 7 bases, with 20 bases between. The CDR3 loop spans 15 amino acids. The CDR3 region has the DNA TGTGCCAGCAGTCAGACCGGGACAAGGGGCGGTGGCTACACCTTC. Encoded protein: CASSQTGTRGGGYTF.

This chain joins TRBV6-1 and TRBJ2-3; possible D gene TRBD2, 6 bases. The CDR3 consists of 15 residues. Germline CDR1 MNHNS, CDR2 SASEGT. Trimming removed 10 bases at V and 0 bases at J, with 17 bases between. Here the CDR3 DNA reads TGTGCCACAGAGGACGGGGGAGCTAGCACAGATACGCAGTATTTT. Translated, it gives CATEDGGASTDTQYF.

The J gene is TRBJ1-6, the V gene TRBV10-1; 8 positions match TRBD1. CDR1 and CDR2 (germline): WNHNN, SYGVQD (reference sequence). The CDR3 length is 14 residues. The V gene end was trimmed by 2 bases and the J gene end by 9 bases; junction bases not matched to a gene: 3. This CDR3 reads CASSEGTGGSPLHF. In DNA form, the CDR3 reads TGCGCCAGCAGTGAGGGGACAGGCGGTTCACCCCTCCACTTT.

The chain joins TRBV2 to TRBJ2-7; 10 bases line up with TRBD2. The J segment lost 6 bases and the V segment lost 11 bases, leaving 10 bases of the junction unmatched. This CDR3 has 13 residues. Germline V CDR1 and CDR2: SNHLY, FYNNEI. DNA for the CDR3: TGTGCCGGAAGAGCGGGAGGGCCCCCCGAGCAGTACTTC. This translates into CAGRAGGPPEQYF.

CDR3 sequence reads: CASSLVAGGQYEQYF. The CDR3 DNA is TGCGCCAGCAGCTTGGTGGCAGGGGGCCAGTACGAGCAGTACTTC. The chain carries TRBV5-1 and TRBJ2-7; 8 bases fit TRBD1. This CDR3 region has 15 residues. J gave up 4 bases and V 0 bases, and 6 bases lay outside the gene matches. CDR1 and CDR2 from the germline V gene are SGHRS and YFSETQ.

This clone was seen only a few times. The J gene is TRBJ1-1, the V gene TRBV30, with D possibly TRBD1 on 5 matching bases. Germline V gene data show CDR1 as GTSNPN and CDR2 as SVGIG (reference sequence). V gave up 0 bases and J gave up 0 bases, with 11 bases separating them. The CDR3 consists of 15 residues. CDR3: CAWSVIGAMNTEAFF. The CDR3 DNA sequence: TGTGCCTGGAGTGTCATAGGGGCTATGAACACTGAAGCTTTCTTT. Full variable domain (rest looked up from reference TRBV30 and TRBJ1-1): SQTIHQWPATLVQPVGSPLSLECTVEGTSNPNLYWYRQAAGRGLQLLFYSVGIGQISSEVPQNLSASRPQDRQFILSSKKLLLSDSGFYLCAWSVIGAMNTEAFFGQGTRLTVV.

V gene TRBV7-9 combines with J gene TRBJ2-1; D may be TRBD1 (6 bases). This CDR3 is 16 amino acids long. The V gene's germline CDR1 is SEHNR and CDR2 FQNEAQ (reference sequence). V was cut by 5 bases and J by 0 bases, with 14 bases left in between. The chain's CDR3 is CASSRDNSFSYNEQFF. DNA of the CDR3: TGTGCCAGCAGCCGGGACAACTCCTTCTCCTACAATGAGCAGTTCTTC.

The gene calls are TRBV11-3 and TRBJ2-3; D could derive from TRBD1 or TRBD2 (6 bases each). CDR3 length: 15 amino acids. Germline loops: CDR1 SGHNT, CDR2 YENEEA. V was cut by 5 bases and J by 0 bases, with 12 bases left in between. Written as DNA, the CDR3 is TGTGCCAGCAGCCCCGGAGGGGGAAGCACAGATACGCAGTATTTT. Translating it yields CASSPGGGSTDTQYF. Together with reference TRBV11-3 and TRBJ2-3, the CDR3 gives the full variable domain: EAGVVQSPRYKIIEKKQPVAFWCNPISGHNTLYWYLQNLGQGPELLIRYENEEAVDDSQLPKDRFSAERLKGVDSTLKIQPAELGDSAVYLCASSPGGGSTDTQYFGPGTRLTVL.

The chain links TRBV11-2 to TRBJ2-7, with a weak D call TRBD2 (6 bases). Germline CDR1 reads SGHAT; CDR2 reads FQNNGV. CDR3 length: 15 amino acids. Trimming removed 1 base at V and 4 bases at J, with 14 bases between. The CDR3 spells CASSLGRGSGYEQYF. CDR3 sequence (DNA): TGTGCCAGCAGCTTAGGGAGGGGTTCGGGGTACGAGCAGTACTTC.

The chain links TRBV6-1 to TRBJ2-7, with 8 positions matching TRBD2. Per the germline V gene, CDR1 is MNHNS and CDR2 is SASEGT. CDR3 size: 14 residues. The V segment lost 7 bases and the J segment 1 base; nucleotides outside the gene matches: 6. Here the CDR3 reads CASTRGGRSYEQYF. The CDR3 DNA reads as TGTGCCAGCACCAGGGGCGGGAGGTCCTACGAGCAGTACTTC.

The chain links TRBV2 to TRBJ1-2; 8 bases are shared with TRBD1. Germline values: CDR1 SNHLY, CDR2 FYNNEI. V shed 6 bases and J 8 bases; nucleotides not matched to a gene: 11. The CDR3 length is 14 residues. CDR3 bases: TGTGCCAGCAGCGAGATTGGACAGGGCCAGGGCTACACCTTC. This gives the protein CASSEIGQGQGYTF.

CDR3 in DNA: TGTGCCAGCAGTCCCAACTATGGCTACACCTTC. Translation gives CASSPNYGYTF. The genes are TRBV28 and TRBJ1-2; no firm D call. Germline lookup yields CDR1 MDHEN and CDR2 SYDVKM. Trimming took 5 bases from V and 2 from J, leaving 3 bases between them. The CDR3 has 11 amino acids.

The chain links TRBV5-6 to TRBJ1-5; D is unclear. Germline assignment: CDR1 SGHDT and CDR2 YYEEEE. This CDR3 comprises 15 residues. V was pared by 2 bases and J by 0 bases, with 9 bases between. CDR3 nucleotides: TGTGCCAGCAGCTTCTACAGCTATAGCAATCAGCCCCAGCATTTT. It specifies CASSFYSYSNQPQHF.

The rearrangement joins TRBV5-4 to TRBJ2-5; 14 nucleotides match TRBD2. The CDR3 is made up of 16 amino acids. Germline assignment: CDR1 SGHNT and CDR2 YYREEE (reference sequence). Germline trimming cut 2 bases from V and 7 bases from J; bases unmatched to any gene: 7. The CDR3 DNA sequence: TGTGCCAGCAGCTTCGGGACTAGCGGGGGCTTGGGGACCCAGTACTTC. Translated, it gives CASSFGTSGGLGTQYF.

The chain has TRBV28 and TRBJ1-1; possible D gene TRBD1, 6 bases. V dropped 3 bases and J dropped 4 bases, with 12 bases sitting between them. The CDR3 extends over 14 amino acids. Per the germline V gene, CDR1 is MDHEN and CDR2 is SYDVKM. CDR3 DNA sequence: TGTGCCAGCAGTTTCGGGGGCGAGGGCACTGAAGCTTTCTTT. It specifies CASSFGGEGTEAFF.

The rearrangement joins TRBV27 to TRBJ2-7, with 9 bases lining up with TRBD2. This CDR3 contains 15 residues. Unmatched junction bases numbered 10, after V lost 5 bases and J lost 5 bases. The germline V gene encodes CDR1 MNHEY and CDR2 SMNVEV (reference sequence). In DNA form, the CDR3 reads TGTGCCAGCAGTGCCTGGACTAGCGCGAGGGACGAGCAGTACTTC. Translation gives CASSAWTSARDEQYF.

The rearrangement joins TRBV7-2 to TRBJ1-4; weak D call: TRBD1 (6 bases). The CDR3 length is 14 residues. Trimming removed 3 bases from V and 3 bases from J, with 8 bases in between. Germline V gene lookup returns CDR1 SGHTA and CDR2 FQGNSA. The DNA for the CDR3 is TGTGCCAGCAGCTTGGGGGCTCCTAATGAAAAACTGTTTTTT. It encodes CASSLGAPNEKLFF.

This chain links TRBV5-8 with TRBJ1-1; weak D call: TRBD1 (5 bases). V was pared by 1 base and J by 0 bases, with 19 bases between. CDR1 and CDR2 from the germline V gene are SGHTS and YDEGEE. The CDR3 contains 18 residues. CDR3 coding DNA: TGTGCCAGCAGCTTGAATACGGGGCTTCTCCTCATGAACACTGAAGCTTTCTTT. Its protein is CASSLNTGLLLMNTEAFF.

The V and J genes are TRBV28 and TRBJ2-6; no clear D. With 3 bases removed from V and 0 bases from J, the gap between germline ends came to 6 bases. Germline CDR1 and CDR2: MDHEN and SYDVKM. The CDR3 has 15 amino acids. The DNA for the CDR3 is TGTGCCAGCAGTTTGCTAAGCTCTGGGGCCAACGTCCTGACTTTC. It is translated as CASSLLSSGANVLTF.

The rearrangement uses TRBV5-1 and TRBJ2-3, with D maybe TRBD2 (5 bases). Trimming removed 4 bases from V and 2 bases from J, with 11 bases in between. The CDR3 sequence is 14 residues long. Per the germline V gene, CDR1 is SGHRS and CDR2 is YFSETQ. CDR3: CASSRLSYTDTQYF. As DNA, the CDR3 is TGCGCCAGCAGCCGACTATCCTACACAGATACGCAGTATTTT.

This rearrangement joins TRBV10-1 to TRBJ2-5; tentative D call: TRBD1 (5 bases). V gave up 0 bases and J gave up 3 bases, with 14 bases separating them. The germline CDR1 and CDR2 sequences are WNHNN and SYGVQD (reference sequence). The CDR3 totals 16 residues. The DNA for the CDR3 is TGCGCCAGCAGTGAGTCTGGCGGCAGGGCCAAAGAGACCCAGTACTTC. Residues: CASSESGGRAKETQYF.

The chain employs TRBV4-2 and TRBJ2-7; 11 nucleotides match TRBD2. The CDR3 runs to 18 residues. CDR1 and CDR2 from the germline V gene are LGHNA and YNFKEQ. Germline trimming cut 4 bases from V and 3 bases from J; bases unmatched to any gene: 14. CDR3 nucleotide sequence: TGTGCCAGCAGCCGCCTGACCGGGACTAGCGGAACTGACTACGAGCAGTACTTC. Its translation: CASSRLTGTSGTDYEQYF.

This clone came up a few times. Here the CDR3 DNA reads TGCGCCAGCAGTTCCGACAGGGGCCCCCAAGAGACCCAGTACTTC. Amino acid sequence: CASSSDRGPQETQYF. The J gene is TRBJ2-5, the V gene TRBV5-1, with 8 positions matching TRBD1. V gave up 5 bases and J gave up 1 base; unmatched junction bases: 7. The CDR3 runs to 15 residues. Germline-derived CDR1 and CDR2 are SGHRS and YFSETQ.

J is TRBJ1-1 and V is TRBV10-3; D ambiguous. The V gene lost 4 bases and the J gene lost 0 bases, with 3 bases spanning the gap. CDR1 and CDR2 from the germline V gene are ENHRY and SYGVKD. The CDR3 loop spans 12 amino acids. As DNA, the CDR3 is TGTGCCATCAGTGCGGTGAACACTGAAGCTTTCTTT. Its translation is CAISAVNTEAFF.

The rearrangement joins TRBV11-2 to TRBJ1-2; a weak D match, TRBD1 (5 bases). The germline V and J ends were trimmed by 3 bases and 7 bases, with 9 bases remaining between them. The CDR3 is 12 residues long. The germline CDR1 and CDR2 sequences are SGHAT and FQNNGV. CDR3 DNA sequence: TGTGCCAGCAGCTTGGTAACAGGTGGCTACACCTTC. It is translated as CASSLVTGGYTF.

This chain uses TRBV5-1 with TRBJ2-5; possibly TRBD1 or TRBD2 for D (5 bases each). CDR3 length equals 15 residues. Trimming took off 0 bases at V and 2 bases at J, with 11 bases between the two ends. Per the germline V gene, CDR1 is SGHRS and CDR2 is YFSETQ. The DNA of the CDR3 is TGCGCCAGCAGCTTGGTAGCGACAGCTCAAGAGACCCAGTACTTC. As protein: CASSLVATAQETQYF.

The chain joins TRBV10-3 to TRBJ1-2; maybe TRBD1 (5 bases). Trimming took 2 bases from V and 8 from J, leaving 12 bases between them. The CDR3 has 13 amino acids. Germline CDR1 is ENHRY and CDR2 is SYGVKD. In nucleotides, the CDR3 is TGTGCCATCAGTGAGCCGCAGGGAAGAGGCTACACCTTC. Protein product: CAISEPQGRGYTF.

This clone has more than one count but fewer than ten. The genes are TRBV6-4 and TRBJ2-1; 7 nucleotides match TRBD2. The CDR3 has 14 amino acids. The J segment lost 16 bases and the V segment lost 0 bases, leaving 12 bases of the junction unmatched. Germline V gene lookup returns CDR1 MRHNA and CDR2 SNTAGT. CDR3 coding DNA: TGTGCCAGCAGTGACTCGATTGGCGGGAGCACCCGCTTCTTC. This sequence encodes CASSDSIGGSTRFF.

The rearrangement uses TRBV7-9 and TRBJ2-1; TRBD1 agrees at 8 bases. CDR3 length equals 15 residues. The V and J ends lost 5 bases and 4 bases, in that order; junction bases with no gene match: 7. CDR1 SEHNR and CDR2 FQNEAQ come from the germline V gene (reference sequence). CDR3 in amino acids: CASSLPDRVYNEQFF. In DNA form, the CDR3 reads TGTGCCAGCAGCCTTCCGGACAGGGTTTACAATGAGCAGTTCTTC. The whole variable domain, filled in from reference TRBV7-9 and TRBJ2-1, reads DTGVSQNPRHKITKRGQNVTFRCDPISEHNRLYWYRQTLGQGPEFLTYFQNEAQLEKSRLLSDRFSAERPKGSFSTLEIQRTEQGDSAMYLCASSLPDRVYNEQFFGPGTRLTVL.